This TCR beta chain originates from a study of radiation and T cells in renal cell carcinoma. The protocol was immunoSEQ multiplex PCR, while the TCRdb copy is restricted to in-frame clones and leaves out a portion. The sample lists about 77,000 clones; over 65% were seen once. Trimming stripped 6 bases from V and 1 base from J, with 6 bases between. Germline lookup yields CDR1 MNHEY and CDR2 SVGAGI. The CDR3 sequence is 12 residues long. Time point of the sample: blood 4 weeks post-SBRT, at nephrectomy. Stated treatment: 15 Gy SBRT to primary tumor, nephrectomy 4 weeks later. Nephrectomy followed 15 Gy stereotactic body radiation by 4 weeks.

The material sequenced was blood, taken from a patient whose treatment included radiotherapy and nephrectomy. This TCR was sampled from a woman aged 55-75 years with renal cell carcinoma. This chain links TRBV6-5 with TRBJ1-2; D gene uncertain. This CDR3 reads CASSTRNYGYTF. Here the CDR3 DNA reads TGTGCCAGCAGCACTCGTAACTATGGCTACACCTTC.